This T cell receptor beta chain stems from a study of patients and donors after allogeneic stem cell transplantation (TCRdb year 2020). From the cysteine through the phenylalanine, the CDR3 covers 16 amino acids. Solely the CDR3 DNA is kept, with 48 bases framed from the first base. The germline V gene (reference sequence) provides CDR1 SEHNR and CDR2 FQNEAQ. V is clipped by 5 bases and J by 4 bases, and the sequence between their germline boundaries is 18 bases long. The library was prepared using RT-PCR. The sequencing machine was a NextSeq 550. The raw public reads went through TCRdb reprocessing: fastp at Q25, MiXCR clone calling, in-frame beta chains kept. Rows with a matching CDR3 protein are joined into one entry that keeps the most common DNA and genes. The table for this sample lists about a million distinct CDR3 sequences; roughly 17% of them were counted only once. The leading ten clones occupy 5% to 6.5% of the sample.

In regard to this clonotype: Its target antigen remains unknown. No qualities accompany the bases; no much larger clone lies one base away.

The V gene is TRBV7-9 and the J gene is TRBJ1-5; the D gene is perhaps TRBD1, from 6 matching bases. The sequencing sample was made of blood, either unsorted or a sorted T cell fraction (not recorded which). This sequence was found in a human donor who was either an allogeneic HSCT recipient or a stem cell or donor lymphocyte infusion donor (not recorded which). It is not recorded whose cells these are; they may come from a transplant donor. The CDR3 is CASSTGLGASNQPQHF. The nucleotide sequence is TGTGCCAGCAGCACTGGTCTGGGGGCGAGTAATCAGCCCCAGCATTTT.